This TCR beta chain emerged from a study of shared clonotypes between healthy human individuals. Whole-study results and caveats: Generally, naive subsets came out with larger estimated richness than memory subsets.

Comment on this clone: Its antigen is still unknown.

Here immunoSEQ multiplex PCR was the method, and the copy in TCRdb shows in-frame clones only, minus some. The table includes roughly 1,000,000 clones, about 80% detected once. With V trimmed by 2 bases and J by 8 bases, 5 bases remained unmatched. The CDR3 is 14 amino acids. Germline values: CDR1 MDHEN, CDR2 SYDVKM. This chain connects TRBV28 to TRBJ2-3; 9 bases align to TRBD1. This receptor was obtained from a man aged 18 to 30 in good health. Some clones in this sample may be carry-over from other donors' samples. The sample was memory CD4+ T cells from PBMCs. Subset defined: CD45RA-negative fraction. CDR3 DNA: TGTGCCAGCAGTTTAGGGGACAGGGCGGGTACGCAGTATTTT. It codes for CASSLGDRAGTQYF. Based on the CDR3 plus reference TRBV28 and TRBJ2-3, the full variable domain is DVKVTQSSRYLVKRTGEKVFLECVQDMDHENMFWYRQDPGLGLRLIYFSYDVKMKEKGDIPEGYSVSREKKERFSLILESASTNQTSMYLCASSLGDRAGTQYFGPGTRLTVL.